A single sample gave rise to the 23 T cell receptor beta chains below, sequenced in a study of T cell responses to AZD1222 COVID-19 vaccine. Generated by immunoSEQ multiplex PCR, the TCRdb table keeps only in-frame clones and is missing some. The sample consists of about 140,000 clones, just under 95% of them appearing once. The sequencing used peripheral blood, collected 28 days after the second AZD1222 dose. The receptors shown here come from an adult who received the AZD1222 COVID-19 vaccine.

The V and J genes are TRBV27 and TRBJ2-7; 11 positions match TRBD1. The CDR3 has 16 amino acids. Per germline, CDR1 MNHEY and CDR2 SMNVEV (reference sequence). V trimming: 2 bases; J trimming: 2 bases; junction bases outside the gene matches: 5. The CDR3 sequence: CASSLHGQGAPYEQYF. For the CDR3, the DNA is TGTGCCAGCAGTTTACACGGACAGGGGGCACCCTACGAGCAGTACTTC.

This clone was seen once. V usage is TRBV28 and J usage is TRBJ1-5; D ambiguous. CDR3 length: 14 amino acids. Germline values: CDR1 MDHEN, CDR2 SYDVKM. Trimming stripped 5 bases from V and 0 bases from J, with 8 bases between. Here the CDR3 reads CASSRMDSNQPQHF. The CDR3 DNA is TGTGCCAGCAGTCGGATGGATAGCAATCAGCCCCAGCATTTT.

This chain connects TRBV11-3 to TRBJ2-6; the D gene is possibly TRBD1 (6 bases). The CDR3 totals 15 residues. CDR1 is SGHNT, CDR2 YENEEA, per germline. The V end lost 5 bases, the J end lost 2 bases, and 10 bases lay between the germline ends. CDR3: CASSPGATGANVLTF. For the CDR3, the DNA is TGTGCCAGCAGCCCAGGGGCCACTGGGGCCAACGTCCTGACTTTC.

This clone was detected once. The chain combines TRBV19 with TRBJ1-1; D possibly corresponds to TRBD1 (6 bases). CDR3 length: 15 amino acids. Per germline, CDR1 LNHDA and CDR2 SQIVND (reference sequence). Trimming removed 4 bases from V and 4 bases from J, with 16 bases in between. The CDR3, as DNA: TGTGCCAGTAGTACTAACCCAGGGGTTGGCACTGAAGCTTTCTTT. Its translation is CASSTNPGVGTEAFF.

V and J are TRBV2 and TRBJ2-3; 7 nucleotides align to TRBD2. The germline CDR1 and CDR2 sequences are SNHLY and FYNNEI. Losses at the gene ends were 11 bases for V and 2 bases for J; bases not matched to a gene: 7. The CDR3 is made up of 13 amino acids. DNA for the CDR3: TGTGCCGGCGCGGGGGAACTCACAGATACGCAGTATTTT. Its translation is CAGAGELTDTQYF.

J is TRBJ2-3 and V is TRBV7-3; perhaps TRBD1 as D (6 bases). The CDR3 is 14 amino acids. Trimming pared 2 bases from V and 3 bases from J, leaving 9 bases between. Germline assignment: CDR1 SGHTA and CDR2 FQGTGA. CDR3 residues: CASSLLGQTDTQYF. As DNA, the CDR3 is TGTGCCAGCAGCTTATTAGGACAGACAGATACGCAGTATTTT.

The chain is built from TRBV7-3 and TRBJ2-1; D is ambiguous. Germline-derived CDR1 and CDR2 are SGHTA and FQGTGA. Trimming left V 5 bases short and J 0 bases short, with 5 bases between. This CDR3 comprises 13 residues. The CDR3: CASSTNSYNEQFF. The CDR3 bases are TGTGCCAGCAGCACTAACTCCTACAATGAGCAGTTCTTC.

This sequence joins TRBV18 and TRBJ1-1; a weak D match, TRBD1 (6 bases). CDR1 is KGHSH and CDR2 is LQKENI in the germline V gene. V gave up 6 bases and J gave up 1 base, with 9 bases separating them. The CDR3 is 13 amino acids. The CDR3 bases are TGTGCCAGCTCGACAGGACAGAACACTGAAGCTTTCTTT. This encodes CASSTGQNTEAFF.

V gene TRBV6-5 combines with J gene TRBJ1-1; D unresolved. With 2 bases removed from V and 4 bases from J, the gap between germline ends came to 11 bases. Germline V CDR1 and CDR2: MNHEY, SVGAGI. The CDR3 extends over 14 amino acids. This CDR3 reads CASSYGRWGTEAFF. The CDR3, as DNA: TGTGCCAGCAGTTACGGGCGGTGGGGCACTGAAGCTTTCTTT.

The chain carries TRBV4-1 and TRBJ2-7; the D gene is possibly TRBD2 (5 bases). The length of the CDR3 is 16 residues. CDR1 and CDR2 (germline): MGHRA, YSYEKL. With 4 bases removed from V and 3 bases from J, the gap between germline ends came to 19 bases. DNA for the CDR3: TGCGCCAGCAGCCCTCCCGGCAGGTCGGGGATCTACGAGCAGTACTTC. Translating it yields CASSPPGRSGIYEQYF.

CDR3 DNA sequence: TGTGCCAGCAGCCCCTCCCCGGGACAAATCTCCTACGAGCAGTACTTC. Protein sequence: CASSPSPGQISYEQYF. V gene TRBV27 combines with J gene TRBJ2-7; a weak D match, TRBD1 (6 bases). Germline-derived CDR1 and CDR2 are MNHEY and SMNVEV (reference sequence). V was cut by 6 bases and J by 0 bases, with 18 bases left in between. The CDR3 sequence is 16 residues long.

CDR3 region: CASSRGQGAYEQYF. The CDR3 DNA reads as TGTGCCAGCAGCCGTGGACAGGGGGCGTACGAGCAGTACTTC. The chain has TRBV3-1 (or the pseudogene TRBV3-2) and TRBJ2-7; 11 bases agree with TRBD1. Germline V gene lookup returns CDR1 LGHDT and CDR2 YNNKEL (reference sequence). Trimming at V came to 4 bases and at J to 4 bases, leaving 3 bases not matched to a gene. CDR3 size: 14 residues.

This clone was detected once. V gene TRBV27 combines with J gene TRBJ1-5, with TRBD1 identical over 9 bases. Losses at the gene ends were 5 bases for V and 7 bases for J; bases not matched to a gene: 3. The CDR3 is 13 residues long. Germline CDR1 MNHEY, CDR2 SMNVEV (reference sequence). CDR3 in amino acids: CASSEGQGQPQHF. CDR3 in DNA: TGTGCCAGCAGTGAGGGACAGGGACAGCCCCAGCATTTT.

The chain carries TRBV5-1 and TRBJ2-7; D unclear. Germline V gene sequence: CDR1 SGHRS, CDR2 YFSETQ. V was shortened by 4 bases and J by 3 bases, with 11 bases between the two germline ends. The CDR3 loop spans 13 amino acids. CDR3 DNA: TGCGCCAGCAGCGGGCAGGCCGGCTACGAGCAGTACTTC. Translation: CASSGQAGYEQYF.

The CDR3: CASSPSGTKPYYGYTF. The DNA for the CDR3 is TGTGCCAGCTCACCATCCGGGACAAAACCGTACTATGGCTACACCTTC. J is TRBJ1-2 and V is TRBV18; a weak D match, TRBD1 (6 bases). Germline V lookup: CDR1 KGHSH, CDR2 LQKENI. This CDR3 is 16 amino acids long. Trimming pared 2 bases from V and 3 bases from J, leaving 16 bases between.

The chain links TRBV18 to TRBJ1-3, with TRBD1 as a possible D gene (5 bases). This CDR3 spans 15 amino acids. Germline V lookup: CDR1 KGHSH, CDR2 LQKENI. Trimming cost V 7 bases and J 0 bases, with 13 bases left between them. DNA for the CDR3: TGTGCCAGCTACTCGACAGCCCACTCTGGAAACACCATATATTTT. Protein sequence: CASYSTAHSGNTIYF.

V is TRBV30 and J is TRBJ2-7, with 13 bases matching TRBD2. Germline V gene lookup returns CDR1 GTSNPN and CDR2 SVGIG (reference sequence). This CDR3 has 15 amino acids. With 3 bases clipped from V and 6 bases from J, the junction kept 8 bases outside the gene matches. The CDR3 bases are TGTGCCTGGAGGGCCATCGGACTAGCGGGGGTCGAGCAGTACTTC. Translated, it gives CAWRAIGLAGVEQYF.

The chain carries TRBV7-9 and TRBJ2-3; 9 nucleotides line up with TRBD2. V shed 5 bases, J shed 2 bases, and the junction held 5 bases outside the gene matches. Germline-derived CDR1 and CDR2 are SEHNR and FQNEAQ (reference sequence). The CDR3 sequence is 15 residues long. CDR3 protein: CASSLPSGVTDTQYF. DNA of the CDR3: TGTGCCAGCAGCCTGCCTAGCGGGGTCACAGATACGCAGTATTTT. Drawing the rest from reference TRBV7-9 and TRBJ2-3, the complete variable domain is DTGVSQNPRHKITKRGQNVTFRCDPISEHNRLYWYRQTLGQGPEFLTYFQNEAQLEKSRLLSDRFSAERPKGSFSTLEIQRTEQGDSAMYLCASSLPSGVTDTQYFGPGTRLTVL.

The V gene is TRBV4-2, the J gene TRBJ1-5; D may be TRBD1 (5 bases). The CDR3 covers 14 residues. V dropped 1 base and J dropped 13 bases, with 17 bases sitting between them. The germline V gene encodes CDR1 LGHNA and CDR2 YNFKEQ. The CDR3, as DNA: TGTGCCAGCAGCCAAGGGGAGCCGACAGCGCCACAGCATTTT. Protein: CASSQGEPTAPQHF.

The chain combines TRBV21-1 with TRBJ1-2; TRBD1, the table's D call, lacks a check against the DNA. TRBV21-1 is recorded as a pseudogene. CDR3 size: 16 residues. The CDR3 loop is CASSRPPGHSNYGYTF. CDR3 sequence (DNA): TGTGCCAGCAGCAGGCCCCCGGGACACAGCAACTATGGCTACACCTTC.

The V and J genes are TRBV5-6 and TRBJ2-1; 8 bases are shared with TRBD2. Germline CDR1 SGHDT, CDR2 YYEEEE. The CDR3 loop spans 16 amino acids. V gave up 0 bases and J gave up 2 bases; unmatched junction bases: 4. The CDR3 bases are TGTGCCAGCAGCTTGGAGGCGCGGGGGGCCTACAATGAGCAGTTCTTC. The encoded protein is CASSLEARGAYNEQFF.

The chain recombines TRBV30 with TRBJ2-2; TRBD2 matches 7 bases. J gave up 6 bases and V 3 bases, and 4 bases lay outside the gene matches. CDR1 GTSNPN and CDR2 SVGIG come from the germline V gene (reference sequence). CDR3 length equals 13 residues. For the CDR3, the DNA is TGTGCCTGGAGGCGGGGGTGGTCCGGGGAGCTGTTTTTT. As protein: CAWRRGWSGELFF.

This clone occurred once. The chain has TRBV7-9 and TRBJ2-7; D may correspond to TRBD1 or TRBD2 (5 bases each). V was clipped by 5 bases and J by 2 bases, with 19 bases between them. This CDR3 region has 16 residues. Germline V gene sequence: CDR1 SEHNR, CDR2 FQNEAQ (reference sequence). The CDR3 nucleotides read TGTGCCAGCAGCCCAACAACGCTCCGGGGCCCCTACGAGCAGTACTTC. As protein: CASSPTTLRGPYEQYF.